This record looks at one TCR beta chain sequence and its context. Germline CDR1 and CDR2: SNHLY and FYNNEI. CDR3 length: 15 amino acids. Germline trimming cut 8 bases from V and 2 bases from J; bases unmatched to any gene: 4. In the PCR, 60 Vbeta and 13 Jbeta primers were used. The assay was immunoSEQ multiplex PCR, and TCRdb's table has in-frame clones only and misses some. Of more than 75,000 clones listed, about 68% are singletons. This record comes from a study of cytomegalovirus exposure and HLA in healthy donors. Whole-study context: Early released data had about 80 million unique TCRs, all coming from HLA-typed donors.

The sequenced material came from PBMCs. The chain has TRBV2 and TRBJ1-5, with 12 bases fitting TRBD1. The clonotype originates from a middle-aged man in good health and CMV-seropositive. CDR3 loop: CASWGTGGGNQPQHF. The CDR3 DNA sequence: TGTGCCAGCTGGGGGACAGGGGGCGGCAATCAGCCCCAGCATTTT.